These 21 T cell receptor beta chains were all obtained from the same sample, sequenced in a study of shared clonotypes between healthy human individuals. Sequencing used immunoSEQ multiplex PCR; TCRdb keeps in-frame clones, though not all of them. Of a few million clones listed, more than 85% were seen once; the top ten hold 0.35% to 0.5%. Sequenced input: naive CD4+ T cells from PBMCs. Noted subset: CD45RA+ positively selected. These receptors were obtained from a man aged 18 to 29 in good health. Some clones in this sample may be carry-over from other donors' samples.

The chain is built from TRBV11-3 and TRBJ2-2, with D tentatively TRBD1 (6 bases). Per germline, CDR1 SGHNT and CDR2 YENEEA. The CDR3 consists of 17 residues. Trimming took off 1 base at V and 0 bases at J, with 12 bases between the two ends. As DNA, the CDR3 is TGTGCCAGCAGCTTAGGGGTACAGGGACCGAACACCGGGGAGCTGTTTTTT. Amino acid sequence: CASSLGVQGPNTGELFF.

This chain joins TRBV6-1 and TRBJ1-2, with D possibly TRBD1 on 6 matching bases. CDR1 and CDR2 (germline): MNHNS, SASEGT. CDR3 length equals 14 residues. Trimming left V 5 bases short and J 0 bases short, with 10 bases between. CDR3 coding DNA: TGTGCCAGCAGTACAGACAGGTCTAACTATGGCTACACCTTC. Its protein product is CASSTDRSNYGYTF.

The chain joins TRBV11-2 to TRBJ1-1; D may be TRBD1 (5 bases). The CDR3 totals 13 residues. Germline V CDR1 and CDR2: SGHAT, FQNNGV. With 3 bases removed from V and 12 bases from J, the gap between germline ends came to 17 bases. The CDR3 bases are TGTGCCAGCAGCTTTCGGGGGTTCGGTTTAACTTTCTTT. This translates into CASSFRGFGLTFF.

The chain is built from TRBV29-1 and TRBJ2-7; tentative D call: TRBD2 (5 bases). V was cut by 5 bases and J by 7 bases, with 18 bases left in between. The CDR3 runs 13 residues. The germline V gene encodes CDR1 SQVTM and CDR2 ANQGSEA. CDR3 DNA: TGCAGCGTTTCCGGACCGCCCTCGGGGGAGCAGTACTTC. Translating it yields CSVSGPPSGEQYF.

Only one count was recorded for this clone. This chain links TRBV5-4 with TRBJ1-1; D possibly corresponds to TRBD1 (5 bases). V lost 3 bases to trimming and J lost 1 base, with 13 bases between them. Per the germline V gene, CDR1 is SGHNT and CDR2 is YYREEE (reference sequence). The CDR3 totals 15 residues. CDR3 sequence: CASSSGAGGNTEAFF. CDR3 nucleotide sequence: TGTGCCAGCAGCTCCGGGGCGGGAGGGAACACTGAAGCTTTCTTT. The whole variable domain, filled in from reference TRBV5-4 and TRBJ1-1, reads ETGVTQSPTHLIKTRGQQVTLRCSSQSGHNTVSWYQQALGQGPQFIFQYYREEENGRGNFPPRFSGLQFPNYSSELNVNALELDDSALYLCASSSGAGGNTEAFFGQGTRLTVV.

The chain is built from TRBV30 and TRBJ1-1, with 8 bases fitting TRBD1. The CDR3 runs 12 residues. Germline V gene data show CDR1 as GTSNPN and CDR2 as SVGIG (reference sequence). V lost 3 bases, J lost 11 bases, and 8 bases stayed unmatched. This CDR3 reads CAWRDQGATAFF. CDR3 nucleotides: TGTGCCTGGAGGGACCAGGGGGCGACGGCTTTCTTT.

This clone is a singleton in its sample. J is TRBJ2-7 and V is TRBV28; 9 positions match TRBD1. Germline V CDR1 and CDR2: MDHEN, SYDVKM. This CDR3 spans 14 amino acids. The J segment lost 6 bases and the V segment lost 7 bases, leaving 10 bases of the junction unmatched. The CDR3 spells CASTPIGTGSEQYF. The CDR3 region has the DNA TGTGCCAGCACCCCTATCGGGACAGGGAGCGAGCAGTACTTC. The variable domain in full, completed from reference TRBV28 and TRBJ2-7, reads DVKVTQSSRYLVKRTGEKVFLECVQDMDHENMFWYRQDPGLGLRLIYFSYDVKMKEKGDIPEGYSVSREKKERFSLILESASTNQTSMYLCASTPIGTGSEQYFGPGTRLTVT.

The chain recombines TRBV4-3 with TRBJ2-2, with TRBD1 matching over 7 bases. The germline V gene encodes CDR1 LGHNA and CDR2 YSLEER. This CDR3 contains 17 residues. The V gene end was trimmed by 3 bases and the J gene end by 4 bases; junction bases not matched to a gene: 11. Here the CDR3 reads CASSQNRGRGTTGELFF. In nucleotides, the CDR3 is TGCGCCAGCAGCCAGAACCGGGGCAGGGGGACCACCGGGGAGCTGTTTTTT.

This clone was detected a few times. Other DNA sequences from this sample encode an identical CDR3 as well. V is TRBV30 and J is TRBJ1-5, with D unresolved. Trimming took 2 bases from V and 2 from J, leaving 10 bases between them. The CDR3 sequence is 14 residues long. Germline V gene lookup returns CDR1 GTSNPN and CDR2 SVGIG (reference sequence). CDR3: CAWSLGGGNQPQHF. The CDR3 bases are TGTGCCTGGAGTTTGGGAGGAGGCAATCAGCCCCAGCATTTT.

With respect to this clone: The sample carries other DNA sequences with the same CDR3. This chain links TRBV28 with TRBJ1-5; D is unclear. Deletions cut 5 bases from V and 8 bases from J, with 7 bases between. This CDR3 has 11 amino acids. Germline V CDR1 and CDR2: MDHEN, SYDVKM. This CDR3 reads CASSLEEPQHF. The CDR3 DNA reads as TGTGCCAGCAGTCTCGAAGAGCCCCAGCATTTT.

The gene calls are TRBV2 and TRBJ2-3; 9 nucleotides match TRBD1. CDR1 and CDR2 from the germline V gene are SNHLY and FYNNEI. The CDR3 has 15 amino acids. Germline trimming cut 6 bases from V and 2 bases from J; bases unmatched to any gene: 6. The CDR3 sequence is CASRRGQGYTDTQYF. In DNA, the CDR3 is TGTGCCAGCAGGAGGGGACAGGGATACACAGATACGCAGTATTTT. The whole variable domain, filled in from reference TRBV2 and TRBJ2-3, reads EPEVTQTPSHQVTQMGQEVILRCVPISNHLYFYWYRQILGQKVEFLVSFYNNEISEKSEIFDDQFSVERPDGSNFTLKIRSTKLEDSAMYFCASRRGQGYTDTQYFGPGTRLTVL.

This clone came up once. CDR3 region: CASSSTRTSGSNEQFF. CDR3 nucleotide sequence: TGCGCCAGCAGCTCCACTAGGACTAGCGGGAGCAATGAGCAGTTCTTC. The chain uses TRBV5-1 and TRBJ2-1, with 13 bases aligning to TRBD2. Germline V gene lookup returns CDR1 SGHRS and CDR2 YFSETQ. Losses at the gene ends were 3 bases for V and 6 bases for J; bases not matched to a gene: 6. The CDR3 is 16 amino acids.

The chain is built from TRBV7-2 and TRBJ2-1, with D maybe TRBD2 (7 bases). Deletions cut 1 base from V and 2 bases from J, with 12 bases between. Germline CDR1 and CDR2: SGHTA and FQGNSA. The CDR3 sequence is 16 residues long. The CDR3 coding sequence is TGTGCCAGCAGCTTAGGAGGGGGACTAACCTACAATGAGCAGTTCTTC. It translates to CASSLGGGLTYNEQFF.

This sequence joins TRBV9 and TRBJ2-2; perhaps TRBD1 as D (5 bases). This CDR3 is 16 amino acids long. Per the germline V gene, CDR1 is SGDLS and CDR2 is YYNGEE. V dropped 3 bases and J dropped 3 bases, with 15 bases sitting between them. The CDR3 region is CASSEQVLPYTGELFF. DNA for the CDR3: TGTGCCAGCAGCGAACAGGTTCTCCCCTACACCGGGGAGCTGTTTTTT. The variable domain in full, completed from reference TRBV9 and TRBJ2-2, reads DSGVTQTPKHLITATGQRVTLRCSPRSGDLSVYWYQQSLDQGLQFLIQYYNGEERAKGNILERFSAQQFPDLHSELNLSSLELGDSALYFCASSEQVLPYTGELFFGEGSRLTVL.

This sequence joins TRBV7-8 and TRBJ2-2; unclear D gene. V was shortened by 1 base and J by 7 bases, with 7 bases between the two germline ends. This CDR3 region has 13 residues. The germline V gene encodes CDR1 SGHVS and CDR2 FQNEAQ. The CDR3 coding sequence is TGTGCCAGCAGCTTAGTCAACGGCGGGGAGCTGTTTTTT. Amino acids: CASSLVNGGELFF. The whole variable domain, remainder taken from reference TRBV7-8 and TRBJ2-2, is GAGVSQSPRYKVAKRGQDVALRCDPISGHVSLFWYQQALGQGPEFLTYFQNEAQLDKSGLPSDRFFAERPEGSVSTLKIQRTQQEDSAVYLCASSLVNGGELFFGEGSRLTVL.

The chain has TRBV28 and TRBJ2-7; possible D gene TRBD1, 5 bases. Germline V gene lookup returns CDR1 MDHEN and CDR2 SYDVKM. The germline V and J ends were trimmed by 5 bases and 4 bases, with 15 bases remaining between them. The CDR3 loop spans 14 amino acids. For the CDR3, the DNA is TGTGCCAGCAGTGCGTTCAGGGTACGGTACGAGCAGTACTTC. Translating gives CASSAFRVRYEQYF.

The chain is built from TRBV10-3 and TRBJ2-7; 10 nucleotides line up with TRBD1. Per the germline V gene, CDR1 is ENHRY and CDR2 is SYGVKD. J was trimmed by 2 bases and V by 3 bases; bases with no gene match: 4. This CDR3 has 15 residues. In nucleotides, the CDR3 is TGTGCCATCAGTGATCCGGGACAGGGGACCTACGAGCAGTACTTC. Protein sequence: CAISDPGQGTYEQYF.

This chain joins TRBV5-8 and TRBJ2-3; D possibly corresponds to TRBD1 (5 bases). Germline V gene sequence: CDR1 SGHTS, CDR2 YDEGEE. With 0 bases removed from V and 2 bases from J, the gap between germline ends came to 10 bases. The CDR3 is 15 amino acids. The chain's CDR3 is CASSLASTATDTQYF. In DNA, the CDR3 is TGTGCCAGCAGCTTGGCGTCGACAGCCACAGATACGCAGTATTTT.

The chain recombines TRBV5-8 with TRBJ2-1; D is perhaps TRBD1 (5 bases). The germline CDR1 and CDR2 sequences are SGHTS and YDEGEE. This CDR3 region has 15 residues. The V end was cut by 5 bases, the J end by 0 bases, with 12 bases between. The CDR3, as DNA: TGTGCCAGCAGACGTGGACAAACCTCCTACAATGAGCAGTTCTTC. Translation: CASRRGQTSYNEQFF.

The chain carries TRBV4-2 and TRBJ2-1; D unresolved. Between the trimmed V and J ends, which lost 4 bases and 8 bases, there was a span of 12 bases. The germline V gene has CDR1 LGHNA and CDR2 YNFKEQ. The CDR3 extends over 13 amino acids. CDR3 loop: CASSPLQFYEQFF. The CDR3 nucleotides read TGTGCCAGCAGCCCTCTTCAGTTCTATGAGCAGTTCTTC.

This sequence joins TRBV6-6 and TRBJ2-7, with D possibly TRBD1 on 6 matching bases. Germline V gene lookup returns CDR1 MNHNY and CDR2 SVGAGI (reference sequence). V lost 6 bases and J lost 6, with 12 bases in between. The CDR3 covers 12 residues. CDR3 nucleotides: TGTGCCAGCAGGGACAGTTTTTCCGAGCAGTACTTC. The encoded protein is CASRDSFSEQYF.